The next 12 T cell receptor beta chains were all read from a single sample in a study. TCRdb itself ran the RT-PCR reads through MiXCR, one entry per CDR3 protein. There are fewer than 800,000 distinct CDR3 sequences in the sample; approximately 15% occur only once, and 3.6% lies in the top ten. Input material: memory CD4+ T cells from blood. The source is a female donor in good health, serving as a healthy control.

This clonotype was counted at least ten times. DNA for the CDR3: TGCAGTGCCTCGACAGGGACGGATCAGCCCCAGCATTTT. Residues: CSASTGTDQPQHF. The V and J genes are TRBV20-1 and TRBJ1-5, with 7 nucleotides matching TRBD1. J lost 5 bases, V lost 6 bases, and 7 bases had no gene match. Per germline, CDR1 DFQATT and CDR2 SNEGSKA (reference sequence). CDR3 size: 13 residues.

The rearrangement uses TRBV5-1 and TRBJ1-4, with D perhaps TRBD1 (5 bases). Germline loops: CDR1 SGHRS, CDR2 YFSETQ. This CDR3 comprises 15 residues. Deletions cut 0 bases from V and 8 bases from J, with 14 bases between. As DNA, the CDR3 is TGCGCCAGCAGCTTGGAATCGGGGCCCGGAGAAAAACTGTTTTTT. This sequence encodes CASSLESGPGEKLFF.

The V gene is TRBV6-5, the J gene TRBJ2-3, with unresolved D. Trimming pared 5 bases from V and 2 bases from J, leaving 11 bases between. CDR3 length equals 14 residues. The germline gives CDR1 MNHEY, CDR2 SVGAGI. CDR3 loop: CASSRARSTDTQYF. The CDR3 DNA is TGTGCCAGCAGTCGGGCCAGGTCCACAGATACGCAGTATTTT.

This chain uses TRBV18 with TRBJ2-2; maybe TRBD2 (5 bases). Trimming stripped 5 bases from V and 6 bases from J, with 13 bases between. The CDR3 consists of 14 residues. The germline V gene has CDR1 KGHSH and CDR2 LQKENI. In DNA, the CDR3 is TGTGCCAGCTCATCTGGAGGAGAGGCCGGGGAGCTGTTTTTT. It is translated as CASSSGGEAGELFF.

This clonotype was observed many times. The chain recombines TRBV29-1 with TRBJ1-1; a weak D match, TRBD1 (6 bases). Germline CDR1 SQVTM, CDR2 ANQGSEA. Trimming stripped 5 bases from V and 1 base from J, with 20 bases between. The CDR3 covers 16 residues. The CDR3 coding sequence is TGCAGCGTTCGCGGAGCCGGACAGAAGGGGAACACTGAAGCTTTCTTT. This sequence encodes CSVRGAGQKGNTEAFF.

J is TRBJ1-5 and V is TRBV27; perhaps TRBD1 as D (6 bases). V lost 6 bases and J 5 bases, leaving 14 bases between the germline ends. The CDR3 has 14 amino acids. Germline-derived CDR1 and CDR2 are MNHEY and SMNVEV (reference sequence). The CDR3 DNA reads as TGTGCCAGCAGCAAACACAGGGAGGATCAGCCCCAGCATTTT. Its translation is CASSKHREDQPQHF.

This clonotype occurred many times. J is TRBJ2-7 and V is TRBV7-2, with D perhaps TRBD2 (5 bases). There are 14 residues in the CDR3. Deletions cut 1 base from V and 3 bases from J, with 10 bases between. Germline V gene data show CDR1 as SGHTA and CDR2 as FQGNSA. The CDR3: CASSLGPGNYEQYF. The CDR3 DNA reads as TGTGCCAGCAGCTTAGGGCCGGGGAACTACGAGCAGTACTTC.

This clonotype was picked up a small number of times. The CDR3, as DNA: TGTGCCACCAGCGATCAATCAGGGGAGCAGCCCCAGCATTTT. Its translation: CATSDQSGEQPQHF. The rearrangement links TRBV24-1 to TRBJ1-5, with D perhaps matching TRBD1 (6 bases). Per germline, CDR1 KGHDR and CDR2 SFDVKD. V was pared by 7 bases and J by 7 bases, with 16 bases between. The CDR3 contains 14 residues.

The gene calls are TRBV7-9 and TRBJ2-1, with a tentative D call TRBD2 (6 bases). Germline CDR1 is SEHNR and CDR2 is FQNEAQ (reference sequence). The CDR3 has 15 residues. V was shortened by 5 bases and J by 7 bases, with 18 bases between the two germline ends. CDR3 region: CASSPFLTRGNEQFF. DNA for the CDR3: TGTGCCAGCAGCCCATTCCTGACCCGGGGGAATGAGCAGTTCTTC.

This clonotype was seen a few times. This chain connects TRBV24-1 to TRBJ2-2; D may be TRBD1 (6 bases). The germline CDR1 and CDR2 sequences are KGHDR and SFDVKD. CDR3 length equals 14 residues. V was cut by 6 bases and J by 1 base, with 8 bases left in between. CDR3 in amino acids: CATSKGQNTGELFF. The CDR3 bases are TGTGCCACCAGTAAGGGACAGAACACCGGGGAGCTGTTTTTT.

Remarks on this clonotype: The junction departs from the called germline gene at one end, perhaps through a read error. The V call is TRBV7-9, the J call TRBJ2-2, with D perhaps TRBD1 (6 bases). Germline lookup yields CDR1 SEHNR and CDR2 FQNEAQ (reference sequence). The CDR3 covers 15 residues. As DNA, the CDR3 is TGTGGCAGCAGCTTAGGGGGACGAGAGGCCGGGGAGCTGTTTTTT. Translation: CGSSLGGREAGELFF.

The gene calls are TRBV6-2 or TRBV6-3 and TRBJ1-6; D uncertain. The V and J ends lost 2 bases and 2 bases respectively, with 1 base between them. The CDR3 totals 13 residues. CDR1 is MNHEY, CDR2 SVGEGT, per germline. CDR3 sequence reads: CASSYPYNSPLHF. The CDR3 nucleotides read TGTGCCAGCAGTTACCCCTATAATTCACCCCTCCACTTT.